The rows below give T cell receptor beta chains drawn from one sample of a study of shared clonotypes between healthy human individuals. Assay used: immunoSEQ multiplex PCR; TCRdb lists only in-frame clones, some missing. The sample includes around 1.9 million clones, around 93% of them seen just once. Input material: naive CD8+ T cells from PBMCs. The receptors originated from a man aged 18 to 30 in good health. Some clones in this sample may be carry-over from other donors' samples. CDR3s include the opening cysteine and the closing phenylalanine or tryptophan. The order of the fields is V gene, clone size, D gene, J gene, CDR3 DNA, CDR3 protein. A D gene is named only where the DNA matches it firmly. Some rows mark clone size as missing; the rest say once, few, many or name a class of expanded clone.

V gene: TRBV30; clone size: few; D gene: TRBD1; J gene: TRBJ1-1; CDR3 DNA: TGTGCCGGTCGACAGGGGCCCAACACTGAAGCTTTCTTT; CDR3 protein: CAGRQGPNTEAFF
V gene: TRBV28; clone size: NA; D gene: NA; J gene: TRBJ1-5; CDR3 DNA: TGTGCCAGCAGTACGGATAGGTTGTCCTTCAATCAGCCCCAGCATTTT; CDR3 protein: CASSTDRLSFNQPQHF
V gene: TRBV9; clone size: NA; D gene: NA; J gene: TRBJ2-1; CDR3 DNA: TGTGCCAGCAGCGTAGAGGAGTGGAATGAGCAGTTCTTC; CDR3 protein: CASSVEEWNEQFF
V gene: TRBV5-6; clone size: NA; D gene: TRBD1; J gene: TRBJ1-2; CDR3 DNA: TGTGCCAGCAGCACGGGACAGGGATGGGAAGGCTACACCTTC; CDR3 protein: CASSTGQGWEGYTF
V gene: TRBV2; clone size: NA; D gene: NA; J gene: TRBJ2-3; CDR3 DNA: TGTGCCAGCAGTTCGGAACAAAGAAACACAGATACGCAGTATTTT; CDR3 protein: CASSSEQRNTDTQYF
V gene: TRBV4-1; clone size: NA; D gene: NA; J gene: TRBJ2-7; CDR3 DNA: TGCGCCAGCTCTGCTGGGTCCGGACACATCTACGAGCAGTACTTC; CDR3 protein: CASSAGSGHIYEQYF
V gene: TRBV9; clone size: NA; D gene: TRBD1; J gene: TRBJ2-1; CDR3 DNA: TGTGCCAGCAGCATCCCCCGGACAGGGGGCGATGTACGGTCCTACAATGAGCAGTTCTTC; CDR3 protein: CASSIPRTGGDVRSYNEQFF
V gene: TRBV6-5; clone size: NA; D gene: NA; J gene: TRBJ1-1; CDR3 DNA: TGTGCCAGCAGTGTCGGGCCGAACACTGAAGCTTTCTTT; CDR3 protein: CASSVGPNTEAFF
V gene: TRBV7-9; clone size: NA; D gene: TRBD1; J gene: TRBJ2-7; CDR3 DNA: TGTGCCAGCAGCTTAGCCACTGACAGGGCTAGGCGGCAGTACTTC; CDR3 protein: CASSLATDRARRQYF
V gene: TRBV6-1; clone size: NA; D gene: NA; J gene: TRBJ2-7; CDR3 DNA: TGTGCCAGCAGTGAAGGGCTGGGCTCCTACGAGCAGTACTTC; CDR3 protein: CASSEGLGSYEQYF
V gene: TRBV9; clone size: NA; D gene: NA; J gene: TRBJ2-7; CDR3 DNA: TGTGCCAGCAGCTCTAGTGGGACATTCACCTACGAGCAGTACTTC; CDR3 protein: CASSSSGTFTYEQYF
V gene: TRBV5-1; clone size: NA; D gene: NA; J gene: TRBJ2-7; CDR3 DNA: TGCGCCAGCAGCTGGGGACATCCCTACGAGCAGTACTTC; CDR3 protein: CASSWGHPYEQYF
V gene: TRBV9; clone size: NA; D gene: NA; J gene: TRBJ1-3; CDR3 DNA: TGTGCCAGCAGCGTAGAGGGGGGTTCTGGAAACACCATATATTTT; CDR3 protein: CASSVEGGSGNTIYF
V gene: TRBV27; clone size: NA; D gene: TRBD1; J gene: TRBJ1-1; CDR3 DNA: TGTGCCAGCAGTTACTCACAGGGGGAGGCGAACACTGAAGCTTTCTTT; CDR3 protein: CASSYSQGEANTEAFF
V gene: TRBV4-3; clone size: NA; D gene: TRBD1; J gene: TRBJ2-7; CDR3 DNA: TGCGCCAGCAGCCCCGGACAGGGGAGGTCTTGGCAGTACTTC; CDR3 protein: CASSPGQGRSWQYF
V gene: TRBV7-9; clone size: few; D gene: TRBD1; J gene: TRBJ1-2; CDR3 DNA: TGTGCCAGCAGCGACCCTGGACAGGGTTATACTGGCTACACCTTC; CDR3 protein: CASSDPGQGYTGYTF
V gene: TRBV5-3; clone size: NA; D gene: NA; J gene: TRBJ2-7; CDR3 DNA: TGTGCCAGAAGCCCACCTACGTCGGTCGAGCAGTACTTC; CDR3 protein: CARSPPTSVEQYF
V gene: TRBV6-4; clone size: NA; D gene: TRBD1; J gene: TRBJ1-1; CDR3 DNA: TGTGCCAGCAGTGACTCGATCCGGACAGGGGGCTCCACCATGAACACTGAAGCTTTCTTT; CDR3 protein: CASSDSIRTGGSTMNTEAFF
V gene: TRBV7-3; clone size: NA; D gene: NA; J gene: TRBJ2-1; CDR3 DNA: TGTGCCAGCAGCTTAATGGGAACAGCCGACGAGCAGTTCTTC; CDR3 protein: CASSLMGTADEQFF
V gene: TRBV5-5; clone size: NA; D gene: NA; J gene: TRBJ2-7; CDR3 DNA: TGTGCCAGCAGTTTGGACCTGAAAGGGTACGAGCAGTACTTC; CDR3 protein: CASSLDLKGYEQYF
V gene: TRBV19; clone size: NA; D gene: NA; J gene: TRBJ2-1; CDR3 DNA: TGTGCCAGTAGTATGGGGGCAGGGATTCCCAATGAGCAGTTCTTC; CDR3 protein: CASSMGAGIPNEQFF
V gene: TRBV28; clone size: NA; D gene: NA; J gene: TRBJ2-5; CDR3 DNA: TGTGCCAGCAGTTTATTGGGGGCCGAGGTGGAGACCCAGTACTTC; CDR3 protein: CASSLLGAEVETQYF
V gene: TRBV11-2; clone size: once; D gene: NA; J gene: TRBJ2-3; CDR3 DNA: TGTGCCAGCAGCTTTTTGCGGGTGGGGGCAGATACGCAGTATTTT; CDR3 protein: CASSFLRVGADTQYF